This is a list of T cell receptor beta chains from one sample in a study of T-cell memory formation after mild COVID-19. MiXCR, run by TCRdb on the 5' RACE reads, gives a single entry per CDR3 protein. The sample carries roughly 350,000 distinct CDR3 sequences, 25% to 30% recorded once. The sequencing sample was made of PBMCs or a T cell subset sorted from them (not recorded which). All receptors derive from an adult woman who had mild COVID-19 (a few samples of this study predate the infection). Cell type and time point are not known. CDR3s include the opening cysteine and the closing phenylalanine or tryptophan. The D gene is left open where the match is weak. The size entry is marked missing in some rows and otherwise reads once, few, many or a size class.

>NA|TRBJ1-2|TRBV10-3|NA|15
TGTGCCATCAGTGAGTTACAGGGAGCTAACTATGGCTACACCTTC
CAISELQGANYGYTF
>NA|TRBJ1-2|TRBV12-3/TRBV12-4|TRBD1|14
TGTGCCAGCAGGAGCGGAGAGGGGGCGCAAGGCTACACCTTC
CASRSGEGAQGYTF
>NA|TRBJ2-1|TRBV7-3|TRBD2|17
TGTGCCAGCAGCTTATTCGAGGCGGCTAGCGGTCAGGATGAGCAGTTCTTC
CASSLFEAASGQDEQFF
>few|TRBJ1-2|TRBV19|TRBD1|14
TGTGCCAGTAGTCATCGGACAGGTAACGGCGGCTACACCTTC
CASSHRTGNGGYTF
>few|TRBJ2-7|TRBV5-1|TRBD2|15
TGCGCCAGCAGAGCTAGCGGGAGTGGTTTCTACGAGCAGTACTTC
CASRASGSGFYEQYF
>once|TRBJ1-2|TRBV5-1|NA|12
TGCGCCAGCAGCTTGGAGGCAGATGGCTACACCTTC
CASSLEADGYTF
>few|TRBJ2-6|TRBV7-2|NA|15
TGTGCCAGCAGCCGCGGTAGCTCCGGGGCCAACGTCCTGACTTTC
CASSRGSSGANVLTF
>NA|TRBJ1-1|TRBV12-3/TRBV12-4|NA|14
TGTGCCAGCAGTCGCGAACAGGCGAACACTGAAGCTTTCTTT
CASSREQANTEAFF
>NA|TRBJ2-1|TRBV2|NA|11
TGTGCCAGCAGCCTGGAGGCTGGGCAGTTCTTC
CASSLEAGQFF
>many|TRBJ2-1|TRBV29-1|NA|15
TGCAGCGTTGAATCCCCCCGCGCCCGCACGGGTGAGCAGTTCTTC
CSVESPRARTGEQFF
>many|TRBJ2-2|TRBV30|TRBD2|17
TGTGCCTGGAGTGTCCTTCTTAGCGGGAGAGGGGCCGGGGAGCTGTTTTTT
CAWSVLLSGRGAGELFF
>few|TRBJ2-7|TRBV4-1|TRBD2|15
TGCGCCAGCAGCCAAGAGGAGCGGGGGGTCGACGAGCAGTACTTC
CASSQEERGVDEQYF
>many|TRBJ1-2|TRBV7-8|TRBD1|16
TGTGCCAGCAGCACATGGACAGGGGAGGGGAACTATGGCTACACCTTC
CASSTWTGEGNYGYTF
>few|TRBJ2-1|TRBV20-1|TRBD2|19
TGCAGTGCCAGACGTGGACTAGCGGGAGACCCAAGCTCCTACAATGAGCAGTTCTTC
CSARRGLAGDPSSYNEQFF
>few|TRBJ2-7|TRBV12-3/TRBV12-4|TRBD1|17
TGTGCCAGCAGCCTCGCCGGGACAGGGAAGGTCCCCTACGAGCAGTACTTC
CASSLAGTGKVPYEQYF
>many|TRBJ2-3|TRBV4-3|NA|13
TGCGCCAGCAGCCAAGCCGGGACAGATACGCAGTATTTT
CASSQAGTDTQYF
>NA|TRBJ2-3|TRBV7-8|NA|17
TGTGCCAGCAGCTTAGCTGGGACTCCCCTTAGCACAGATACGCAGTATTTT
CASSLAGTPLSTDTQYF
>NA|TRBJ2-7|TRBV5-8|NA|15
TGTGCCAGCACCCAGGCGGGATCCTCGGCCTACGAGCAGTACTTC
CASTQAGSSAYEQYF
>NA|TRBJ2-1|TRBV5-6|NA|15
TGTGCCAGCAGCTTGAACCAGGGAAGGTACAATGAGCAGTTCTTC
CASSLNQGRYNEQFF
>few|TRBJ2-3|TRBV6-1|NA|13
TGTGCCAGCAGGCGACGGTCCACAGATACGCAGTATTTT
CASRRRSTDTQYF
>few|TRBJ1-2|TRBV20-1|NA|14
TGCAGTGCTAGAGAAGCAGGGCCGGATTATGGCTACACCTTC
CSAREAGPDYGYTF
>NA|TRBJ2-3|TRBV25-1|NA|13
TGTGCCAGCAGTTTCAGAATCACAGATACGCAGTATTTT
CASSFRITDTQYF
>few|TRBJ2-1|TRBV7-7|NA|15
TGTGCTAGCAGCCGTAATCTAGGAAGCTACAATGAGCAGTTCTTC
CASSRNLGSYNEQFF
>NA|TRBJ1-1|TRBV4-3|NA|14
TGCGCCAGCAGCCAAGAGGGCAGCAACACTGAAGCTTTCTTT
CASSQEGSNTEAFF
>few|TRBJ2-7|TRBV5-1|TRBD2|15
TGCGCCAGCAGCTCGGGAGCGGGAGGGCCATACGAGCAGTACTTC
CASSSGAGGPYEQYF
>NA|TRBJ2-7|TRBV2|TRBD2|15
TGTGCCAGCAGTGGGGTAGCGGGGGAACCCTACGAGCAGTACTTC
CASSGVAGEPYEQYF